These T cell receptor beta chains were read from a single sample in a study of shared clonotypes between healthy human individuals. The assay was immunoSEQ multiplex PCR, and TCRdb's table has in-frame clones only and misses some. The repertoire holds some 2,500,000 clones, with roughly 90% as singletons. Sequenced sample: naive CD4+ T cells from PBMCs. The receptors were sampled from a man aged 18 to 35 in good health. Some clones in this sample may be carry-over from other donors' samples. Each CDR3 is given with its conserved first and last residue. Each record gives: clone size, J gene, D gene, V gene, CDR3 protein, CDR3 DNA. The D gene is left open where the match is weak. Clone size is stated in some rows and not others, as once, few, many or a class when expanded.

abundance: .; j_gene: TRBJ2-5; d_gene: TRBD1; v_gene: TRBV5-5; CDR3aa: CASSALGGEQETQYF; CDR3nt: TGTGCCAGCAGCGCCCTAGGGGGCGAACAAGAGACCCAGTACTTC
abundance: .; j_gene: TRBJ1-2; d_gene: TRBD1; v_gene: TRBV7-8; CDR3aa: CASSDRTGSKGYTF; CDR3nt: TGTGCCAGCAGCGATCGGACAGGGAGTAAAGGCTACACCTTC
abundance: .; j_gene: TRBJ2-7; d_gene: TRBD1; v_gene: TRBV28; CDR3aa: CASSFVRDSGTYEQYF; CDR3nt: TGTGCCAGCAGCTTCGTCCGGGACAGCGGAACCTACGAGCAGTACTTC
abundance: .; j_gene: TRBJ2-1; d_gene: .; v_gene: TRBV11-3; CDR3aa: CASSVGAEQFF; CDR3nt: TGTGCCAGCAGTGTGGGGGCTGAGCAGTTCTTC
abundance: .; j_gene: TRBJ2-3; d_gene: .; v_gene: TRBV28; CDR3aa: CASSLWGTDTQYF; CDR3nt: TGTGCCAGCAGTTTATGGGGCACAGATACGCAGTATTTT
abundance: .; j_gene: TRBJ1-1; d_gene: .; v_gene: TRBV29-1; CDR3aa: CSVRSPGRTEAFF; CDR3nt: TGCAGCGTTCGATCCCCGGGAAGGACTGAAGCTTTCTTT
abundance: .; j_gene: TRBJ1-5; d_gene: .; v_gene: TRBV7-2; CDR3aa: CASSLGQYLGPQHF; CDR3nt: TGTGCCAGCAGCTTAGGGCAGTACCTCGGACCCCAGCATTTT
abundance: .; j_gene: TRBJ2-7; d_gene: .; v_gene: TRBV18; CDR3aa: CASSLNSRQGTYEQYF; CDR3nt: TGTGCCAGCTCACTAAACAGCCGCCAGGGTACCTACGAGCAGTACTTC
abundance: once; j_gene: TRBJ2-7; d_gene: .; v_gene: TRBV6-1; CDR3aa: CASREGWSYEQYF; CDR3nt: TGTGCCAGCCGAGAGGGATGGTCCTACGAGCAGTACTTC
abundance: once; j_gene: TRBJ2-1; d_gene: .; v_gene: TRBV20-1; CDR3aa: CSAKKRNEQFF; CDR3nt: TGCAGTGCCAAAAAGAGGAATGAGCAGTTCTTC
abundance: .; j_gene: TRBJ1-4; d_gene: .; v_gene: TRBV5-1; CDR3aa: CASSLGRSTRDEKLFF; CDR3nt: TGCGCCAGCAGCTTAGGCAGGTCAACTCGGGACGAAAAACTGTTTTTT
abundance: .; j_gene: TRBJ2-1; d_gene: TRBD2; v_gene: TRBV30; CDR3aa: CAWSVRLAGGREQFF; CDR3nt: TGTGCCTGGAGTGTACGGCTAGCGGGGGGGAGGGAGCAGTTCTTC
abundance: .; j_gene: TRBJ2-3; d_gene: TRBD2; v_gene: TRBV4-1; CDR3aa: CASSQALAGGPRDTQYF; CDR3nt: TGCGCCAGCAGCCAAGCCCTAGCGGGAGGCCCTAGGGATACGCAGTATTTT
abundance: .; j_gene: TRBJ2-3; d_gene: .; v_gene: TRBV19; CDR3aa: CASSIWGHSADTQYF; CDR3nt: TGTGCCAGTAGTATCTGGGGACATTCGGCAGATACGCAGTATTTT
abundance: .; j_gene: TRBJ1-1; d_gene: .; v_gene: TRBV29-1; CDR3aa: CSVFGQMNTEAFF; CDR3nt: TGCAGCGTTTTTGGGCAAATGAACACTGAAGCTTTCTTT
abundance: once; j_gene: TRBJ1-2; d_gene: .; v_gene: TRBV5-1; CDR3aa: CASSSNTANYGYTF; CDR3nt: TGCGCCAGCAGCTCTAACACGGCTAACTATGGCTACACCTTC
abundance: .; j_gene: TRBJ2-1; d_gene: TRBD2; v_gene: TRBV11-3; CDR3aa: CASSKGGLAGDEQFF; CDR3nt: TGTGCCAGCAGCAAGGGTGGACTAGCGGGAGATGAGCAGTTCTTC
abundance: .; j_gene: TRBJ1-1; d_gene: .; v_gene: TRBV28; CDR3aa: CASTGWGGKTEAFF; CDR3nt: TGTGCCAGCACCGGCTGGGGGGGCAAGACTGAAGCTTTCTTT
abundance: .; j_gene: TRBJ1-2; d_gene: TRBD1; v_gene: TRBV28; CDR3aa: CASSRGGAARGYGYTF; CDR3nt: TGTGCCAGCAGCCGCGGTGGTGCGGCCAGGGGGTATGGCTACACCTTC
abundance: .; j_gene: TRBJ2-1; d_gene: TRBD2; v_gene: TRBV4-1; CDR3aa: CASSQDIRLAGTLGGSYNEQFF; CDR3nt: TGCGCCAGCAGCCAAGATATACGGCTAGCGGGGACCTTGGGGGGGTCCTACAATGAGCAGTTCTTC
abundance: few; j_gene: TRBJ1-5; d_gene: .; v_gene: TRBV30; CDR3aa: CAWSRGEGVSNQPQHF; CDR3nt: TGTGCCTGGAGTAGGGGCGAGGGGGTCAGCAATCAGCCCCAGCATTTT
abundance: .; j_gene: TRBJ2-5; d_gene: .; v_gene: TRBV23-1; CDR3aa: CASSQSEERVETQYF; CDR3nt: TGCGCCAGCAGTCAATCTGAGGAAAGGGTCGAGACCCAGTACTTC
abundance: .; j_gene: TRBJ2-7; d_gene: TRBD2; v_gene: TRBV4-1; CDR3aa: CASSPLGTSGAYEQYF; CDR3nt: TGCGCCAGCAGCCCACTTGGGACTAGCGGAGCCTACGAGCAGTACTTC
abundance: once; j_gene: TRBJ2-3; d_gene: .; v_gene: TRBV27; CDR3aa: CASSPTDFRTDTQYF; CDR3nt: TGTGCCAGCAGTCCCACAGATTTCCGAACAGATACGCAGTATTTT
abundance: .; j_gene: TRBJ1-4; d_gene: .; v_gene: TRBV6-1; CDR3aa: CASGTGILNEKLFF; CDR3nt: TGTGCCAGCGGAACAGGGATTCTTAATGAAAAACTGTTTTTT
abundance: .; j_gene: TRBJ2-7; d_gene: TRBD2; v_gene: TRBV30; CDR3aa: CAWSEGLAGVKQYF; CDR3nt: TGTGCCTGGAGCGAGGGACTAGCGGGAGTAAAGCAGTACTTC
abundance: few; j_gene: TRBJ1-1; d_gene: .; v_gene: TRBV7-9; CDR3aa: CASSLLENTEAFF; CDR3nt: TGTGCCAGCAGCCTCTTAGAGAACACTGAAGCTTTCTTT
abundance: .; j_gene: TRBJ1-1; d_gene: TRBD1; v_gene: TRBV4-1; CDR3aa: CASSRGQGDYTEAFF; CDR3nt: TGCGCCAGCAGCCGGGGACAGGGAGACTACACTGAAGCTTTCTTT
abundance: .; j_gene: TRBJ1-1; d_gene: .; v_gene: TRBV5-1; CDR3aa: CASSLLRQNTEAFF; CDR3nt: TGCGCCAGCAGCTTGTTGCGTCAGAACACTGAAGCTTTCTTT
abundance: .; j_gene: TRBJ1-1; d_gene: .; v_gene: TRBV18; CDR3aa: CASSPYGGYTEAFF; CDR3nt: TGTGCCAGCTCACCATATGGGGGGTACACTGAAGCTTTCTTT
abundance: .; j_gene: TRBJ1-3; d_gene: .; v_gene: TRBV28; CDR3aa: CASTRSSHTIYF; CDR3nt: TGTGCCAGCACTCGGAGCTCCCACACCATATATTTT
abundance: .; j_gene: TRBJ2-7; d_gene: TRBD1; v_gene: TRBV7-9; CDR3aa: CASSTETDRVYEQYF; CDR3nt: TGTGCCAGCAGCACCGAGACGGACAGGGTGTACGAGCAGTACTTC
abundance: .; j_gene: TRBJ2-7; d_gene: .; v_gene: TRBV7-2; CDR3aa: CASSLDRSSYEQYF; CDR3nt: TGTGCCAGCAGCCTTGACAGATCTTCCTACGAGCAGTACTTC
abundance: .; j_gene: TRBJ1-2; d_gene: .; v_gene: TRBV13; CDR3aa: CASSLVRSARGVNYGYTF; CDR3nt: TGTGCCAGCAGCTTAGTGCGCTCGGCGAGGGGGGTTAACTATGGCTACACCTTC
abundance: .; j_gene: TRBJ2-7; d_gene: TRBD1; v_gene: TRBV14; CDR3aa: CASSGQLGTGGYEQYF; CDR3nt: TGTGCCAGCAGCGGGCAACTCGGGACAGGGGGTTACGAGCAGTACTTC
abundance: .; j_gene: TRBJ2-7; d_gene: .; v_gene: TRBV10-3; CDR3aa: CAISLAGTYEQYF; CDR3nt: TGTGCCATCAGCTTGGCCGGAACCTACGAGCAGTACTTC
abundance: .; j_gene: TRBJ2-2; d_gene: TRBD2; v_gene: TRBV27; CDR3aa: CASSLSGLAARGDGELFF; CDR3nt: TGTGCCAGCAGTTTGTCTGGACTAGCGGCCCGGGGTGACGGGGAGCTGTTTTTT
abundance: once; j_gene: TRBJ2-7; d_gene: .; v_gene: TRBV30; CDR3aa: CAWNQGSPHEQYF; CDR3nt: TGTGCCTGGAACCAGGGATCCCCTCACGAGCAGTACTTC
abundance: .; j_gene: TRBJ2-1; d_gene: .; v_gene: TRBV5-1; CDR3aa: CASSYLQLGSYNEQFF; CDR3nt: TGCGCCAGCAGCTACCTACAACTAGGGTCCTACAATGAGCAGTTCTTC
abundance: .; j_gene: TRBJ2-3; d_gene: TRBD2; v_gene: TRBV19; CDR3aa: CASRVYSGSTDTQYF; CDR3nt: TGTGCCAGTAGAGTTTATAGCGGGAGCACAGATACGCAGTATTTT
abundance: .; j_gene: TRBJ2-1; d_gene: .; v_gene: TRBV27; CDR3aa: CASSLRGRGTYNEQFF; CDR3nt: TGTGCCAGCAGTTTACGGGGGCGTGGGACCTACAATGAGCAGTTCTTC
abundance: .; j_gene: TRBJ2-7; d_gene: .; v_gene: TRBV5-1; CDR3aa: CASSLEGGTLLSYEQYF; CDR3nt: TGCGCCAGCAGCTTGGAAGGGGGTACCCTCCTCTCCTACGAGCAGTACTTC
abundance: few; j_gene: TRBJ1-5; d_gene: .; v_gene: TRBV28; CDR3aa: CASSFWENNQPQHF; CDR3nt: TGTGCCAGCAGTTTCTGGGAAAACAATCAGCCCCAGCATTTT
abundance: .; j_gene: TRBJ1-1; d_gene: .; v_gene: TRBV27; CDR3aa: CASSPPGRNTEAFF; CDR3nt: TGTGCCAGCAGTCCCCCCGGCAGGAACACTGAAGCTTTCTTT
abundance: .; j_gene: TRBJ2-7; d_gene: TRBD2; v_gene: TRBV5-5; CDR3aa: CASSSTGTSRYEQYF; CDR3nt: TGTGCCAGCAGCTCGACCGGGACTAGCAGATACGAGCAGTACTTC
abundance: .; j_gene: TRBJ2-1; d_gene: .; v_gene: TRBV2; CDR3aa: CASSDRGYEQFF; CDR3nt: TGTGCCAGCAGTGATAGGGGCTATGAGCAGTTCTTC
abundance: .; j_gene: TRBJ1-2; d_gene: .; v_gene: TRBV6-5; CDR3aa: CASSYGRPAGDYGYTF; CDR3nt: TGTGCCAGCAGTTACGGGAGGCCCGCCGGAGACTATGGCTACACCTTC
abundance: .; j_gene: TRBJ1-2; d_gene: .; v_gene: TRBV7-9; CDR3aa: CASSANEGVTVGNYGYTF; CDR3nt: TGTGCCAGCAGCGCGAACGAAGGGGTGACAGTCGGGAACTATGGCTACACCTTC